This passage covers 16 T cell receptor beta chains from one sample sequenced in a study of response to subunit inactivated influenza vaccine (dated by TCRdb to 2017 to 2018). Libraries were constructed by RT-PCR. The instrument given in TCRdb is Illumina HiSeq 2500. TCRdb cleaned the public reads at Q25 with fastp, built clones with MiXCR and kept in-frame beta chains. Records with the same CDR3 protein are collapsed into one entry carrying the most frequent genes and DNA. This sample is represented by roughly 630,000 distinct CDR3 sequences; roughly 15% of them were singletons. 7.6% of the sample goes to the ten largest clones. The sequencing here drew on PBMCs from blood, taken 14 days before vaccination. The receptor set was obtained from a man aged 50-60 years who received an inactivated influenza vaccine. Donor details come from another sample of the same person, matched by shared clones.

At least ten counts were recorded for this clonotype. As DNA, the CDR3 is TGTGCCAGCAGTTTAGGGGAAGGGATTGCGTACGAGCAGTACTTC. Encoded protein: CASSLGEGIAYEQYF. The chain has TRBV28 and TRBJ2-7, with D uncertain. Trimming pared 2 bases from V and 4 bases from J, leaving 15 bases between. In germline, CDR1 is MDHEN, CDR2 SYDVKM. This CDR3 has 15 amino acids.

This clonotype is medium-sized by share. The chain recombines TRBV5-1 with TRBJ1-1, with D unresolved. Germline V gene data show CDR1 as SGHRS and CDR2 as YFSETQ. The V and J ends lost 4 bases and 3 bases respectively, with 4 bases between them. The length of the CDR3 is 11 residues. The CDR3 nucleotides are TGCGCCAGCAGCGAGGACACTGAAGCTTTCTTT. It translates to CASSEDTEAFF. Together with reference TRBV5-1 and TRBJ1-1, the CDR3 gives the full variable domain: KAGVTQTPRYLIKTRGQQVTLSCSPISGHRSVSWYQQTPGQGLQFLFEYFSETQRNKGNFPGRFSGRQFSNSRSEMNVSTLELGDSALYLCASSEDTEAFFGQGTRLTVV.

This clonotype was recorded a few times. This chain links TRBV4-3 with TRBJ2-5, with TRBD1 identical over 7 bases. The V gene end was trimmed by 0 bases and the J gene end by 3 bases; junction bases not matched to a gene: 4. CDR1 is LGHNA, CDR2 YSLEER, per germline. This CDR3 is 15 amino acids long. The DNA of the CDR3 is TGCGCCAGCAGCCAAGATCAAGGGGGCAAAGAGACCCAGTACTTC. Its translation is CASSQDQGGKETQYF.

This clonotype was seen more than once but under ten times. The V gene is TRBV20-1, the J gene TRBJ2-1; D is possibly TRBD2 (5 bases). There are 15 residues in the CDR3. Germline CDR1 is DFQATT and CDR2 is SNEGSKA (reference sequence). The germline V and J ends were trimmed by 3 bases and 0 bases, with 12 bases remaining between them. CDR3 sequence (DNA): TGCAGTGCTAGGGGCGGGTCTGACTCCTACAATGAGCAGTTCTTC. Residues: CSARGGSDSYNEQFF.

This clonotype has a handful of counts. This rearrangement joins TRBV7-2 to TRBJ1-2; TRBD1 matches at 8 bases. Germline-derived CDR1 and CDR2 are SGHTA and FQGNSA. This CDR3 region has 15 residues. V gave up 1 base and J gave up 5 bases; unmatched junction bases: 6. The CDR3, as DNA: TGTGCCAGCAGCTTAGGACAGGGGACTTTATATGGCTACACCTTC. Translating it yields CASSLGQGTLYGYTF.

The rearrangement uses TRBV15 and TRBJ2-1, with a weak D call TRBD2 (5 bases). Germline loops: CDR1 LNHNV, CDR2 YYDKDF (reference sequence). This CDR3 region has 13 residues. The V end was cut by 0 bases, the J end by 9 bases, with 9 bases between. The CDR3 region is CATSRENSGEQFF. The CDR3 DNA reads as TGTGCCACCAGCAGAGAAAACAGCGGTGAGCAGTTCTTC. The whole variable domain, remainder taken from reference TRBV15 and TRBJ2-1, is DAMVIQNPRYQVTQFGKPVTLSCSQTLNHNVMYWYQQKSSQAPKLLFHYYDKDFNNEADTPDNFQSRRPNTSFCFLDIRSPGLGDTAMYLCATSRENSGEQFFGPGTRLTVL.

The chain is built from TRBV11-2 and TRBJ2-2; 11 bases line up with TRBD2. V was clipped by 5 bases and J by 7 bases; unmatched bases: 12. This CDR3 is 17 amino acids long. CDR1 SGHAT and CDR2 FQNNGV come from the germline V gene. CDR3 sequence reads: CASSKRLAGGRDGELFF. Here the CDR3 DNA reads TGTGCCAGCAGCAAACGCCTAGCGGGGGGTCGGGACGGGGAGCTGTTTTTT.

This clonotype was observed a few times. The chain links TRBV5-5 to TRBJ2-7; the D gene is possibly TRBD2 (6 bases). The CDR3 is 15 amino acids. Germline CDR1 SGHKS, CDR2 YYEKEE (reference sequence). V lost 4 bases, J lost 2 bases, and 16 bases lay in between. The CDR3 DNA reads TGTGCCAGCAGCCAACAGGAGGGATTCACCTACGAGCAGTACTTC. Its translation is CASSQQEGFTYEQYF.

This clonotype was recorded at least ten times. The genes are TRBV20-1 and TRBJ2-1; TRBD2 matches at 8 bases. This CDR3 spans 13 amino acids. Germline-derived CDR1 and CDR2 are DFQATT and SNEGSKA (reference sequence). Trimming cost V 5 bases and J 7 bases; bases outside gene matches: 7. The CDR3 reads CSARGSGSNEQFF. The CDR3 region has the DNA TGCAGTGCTCGGGGAAGCGGGAGTAATGAGCAGTTCTTC.

This clonotype was counted between two and nine times. The chain joins TRBV28 to TRBJ2-1, with 9 positions matching TRBD1. Germline V lookup: CDR1 MDHEN, CDR2 SYDVKM. J was trimmed by 2 bases and V by 7 bases; bases with no gene match: 3. The length of the CDR3 is 14 residues. The CDR3 sequence is CASTGTGPYNEQFF. The DNA for the CDR3 is TGTGCCAGCACGGGGACAGGGCCCTACAATGAGCAGTTCTTC.

The genes are TRBV9 and TRBJ2-7; 10 positions agree with TRBD2. V shed 2 bases and J 3 bases; nucleotides not matched to a gene: 2. Germline V gene lookup returns CDR1 SGDLS and CDR2 YYNGEE. The CDR3 loop spans 14 amino acids. This CDR3 reads CASSVTSGDYEQYF. Written as DNA, the CDR3 is TGTGCCAGCAGCGTCACTAGCGGGGACTACGAGCAGTACTTC.

This clonotype was counted only a few times. This rearrangement joins TRBV12-3 or TRBV12-4 to TRBJ1-5; D may be TRBD1 (6 bases). Trimming removed 6 bases at V and 0 bases at J, with 18 bases between. The CDR3 runs to 17 residues. The CDR3 nucleotides read TGTGCCAGCAGCCAAGAGGGGGGGGGCGTTAGCAATCAGCCCCAGCATTTT. Protein: CASSQEGGGVSNQPQHF.

This clonotype was seen once. The chain carries TRBV7-8 and TRBJ2-1; 7 bases match TRBD1. V was clipped by 1 base and J by 8 bases; unmatched bases: 8. Germline V lookup: CDR1 SGHVS, CDR2 FQNEAQ. This CDR3 region has 15 residues. CDR3 nucleotides: TGTGCCAGCAGCTTAGAGACAGGGTCTATGTATGAGCAGTTCTTC. Protein sequence: CASSLETGSMYEQFF.

This clonotype was recorded at least ten times. The chain couples TRBV29-1 to TRBJ2-4; D is unresolved. The germline gives CDR1 SQVTM, CDR2 ANQGSEA. The V end was cut by 3 bases, the J end by 5 bases, with 11 bases between. The CDR3 is 13 amino acids. CDR3 DNA sequence: TGCAGCGTTGAGACGGACGGCGAAAACATTCAGTACTTC. Its protein is CSVETDGENIQYF.

The CDR3 DNA reads as TGCAGTGCGCCGACAGGATACCAAGAGACCCAGTACTTC. Its translation: CSAPTGYQETQYF. J is TRBJ2-5 and V is TRBV20-1, with a tentative D call TRBD1 (6 bases). This CDR3 has 13 residues. CDR1 is DFQATT, CDR2 SNEGSKA, per germline (reference sequence). Trimming removed 6 bases at V and 0 bases at J, with 11 bases between.

This sequence joins TRBV25-1 and TRBJ2-5; 8 nucleotides agree with TRBD2. Germline V CDR1 and CDR2: MGHDK, SYGVNS. This CDR3 has 17 amino acids. The ends lost 3 bases at V and 5 bases at J; junction bases unmatched: 14. The CDR3 nucleotides are TGTGCCAGCAGTGATCAACCTACTAGCGGTGGTAGGGAGACCCAGTACTTC. Encoded protein: CASSDQPTSGGRETQYF. Variable domain in full (rest from reference TRBV25-1 and TRBJ2-5): EADIYQTPRYLVIGTGKKITLECSQTMGHDKMYWYQQDPGMELHLIHYSYGVNSTEKGDLSSESTVSRIRTEHFPLTLESARPSHTSQYLCASSDQPTSGGRETQYFGPGTRLLVL.